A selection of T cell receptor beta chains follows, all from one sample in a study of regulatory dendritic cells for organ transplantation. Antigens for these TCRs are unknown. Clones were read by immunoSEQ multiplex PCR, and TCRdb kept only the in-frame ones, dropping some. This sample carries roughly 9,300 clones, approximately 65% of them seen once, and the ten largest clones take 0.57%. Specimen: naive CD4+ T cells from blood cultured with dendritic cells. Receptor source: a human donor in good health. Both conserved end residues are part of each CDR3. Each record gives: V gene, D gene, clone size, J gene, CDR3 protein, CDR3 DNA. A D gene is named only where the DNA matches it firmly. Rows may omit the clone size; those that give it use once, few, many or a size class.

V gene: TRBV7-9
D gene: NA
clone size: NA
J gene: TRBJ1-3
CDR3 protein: CASSHRLPSAGNTIYF
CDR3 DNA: TGTGCCAGCAGCCATCGACTCCCTTCGGCTGGAAACACCATATATTTT

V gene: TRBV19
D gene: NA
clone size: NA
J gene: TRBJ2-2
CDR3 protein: CATKPDSHNTGELFF
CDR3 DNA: TGTGCCACAAAACCGGACAGTCATAACACCGGGGAGCTGTTTTTT

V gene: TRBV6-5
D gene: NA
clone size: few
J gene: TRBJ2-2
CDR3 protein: CASSYGGENTGELFF
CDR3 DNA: TGTGCCAGCAGTTACGGCGGGGAGAACACCGGGGAGCTGTTTTTT

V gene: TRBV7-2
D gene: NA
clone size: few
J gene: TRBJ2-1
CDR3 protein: CASSLAGGPYNEQFF
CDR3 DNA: TGTGCCAGCAGCTTAGCGGGGGGGCCCTACAATGAGCAGTTCTTC

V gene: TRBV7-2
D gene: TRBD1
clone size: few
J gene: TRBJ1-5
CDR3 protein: CASSLGAGGGQPQHF
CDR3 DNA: TGTGCCAGCAGCTTAGGGGCAGGGGGCGGACAGCCCCAGCATTTT

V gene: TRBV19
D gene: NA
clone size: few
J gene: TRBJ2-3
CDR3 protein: CASSGLRADTQYF
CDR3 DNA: TGTGCCAGTAGTGGACTAAGGGCAGATACGCAGTATTTT

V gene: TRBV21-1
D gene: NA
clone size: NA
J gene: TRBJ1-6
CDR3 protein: CASTDRARRSYNSPLHF
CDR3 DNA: TGTGCCAGCACGGACAGGGCTAGGAGGTCCTATAATTCACCCCTCCACTTT

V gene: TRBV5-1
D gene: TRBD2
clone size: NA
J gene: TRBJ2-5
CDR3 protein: CASSIRTSGGQETQYF
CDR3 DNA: TGCGCCAGCAGCATCAGGACTAGCGGGGGCCAAGAGACCCAGTACTTC

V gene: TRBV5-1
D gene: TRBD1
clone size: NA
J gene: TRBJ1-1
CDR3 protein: CASSFQGAVNTEAFF
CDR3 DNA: TGCGCCAGCAGCTTCCAGGGGGCGGTCAACACTGAAGCTTTCTTT

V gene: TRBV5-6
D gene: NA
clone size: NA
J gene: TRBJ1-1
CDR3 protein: CASSLVGRQNTEAFF
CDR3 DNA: TGTGCCAGCAGCTTGGTGGGCAGGCAGAACACTGAAGCTTTCTTT

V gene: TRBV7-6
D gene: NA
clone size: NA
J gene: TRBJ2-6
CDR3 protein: CASSLAQGIGANVLTF
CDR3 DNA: TGTGCCAGCAGCTTAGCACAGGGTATCGGGGCCAACGTCCTGACTTTC

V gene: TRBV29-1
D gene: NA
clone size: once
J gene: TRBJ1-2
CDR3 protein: CSAAGGAGRYGYTF
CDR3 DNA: TGCAGCGCAGCTGGCGGGGCGGGTCGGTATGGCTACACCTTC

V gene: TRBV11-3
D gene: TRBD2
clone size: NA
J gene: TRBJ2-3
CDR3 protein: CASSTGLAGSTDTQYF
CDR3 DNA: TGTGCCAGCAGCACAGGACTAGCGGGAAGCACAGATACGCAGTATTTT

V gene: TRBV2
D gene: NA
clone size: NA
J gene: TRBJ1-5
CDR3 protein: CASSFFGQNQPQHF
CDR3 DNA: TGTGCCAGCAGTTTCTTCGGACAGAATCAGCCCCAGCATTTT

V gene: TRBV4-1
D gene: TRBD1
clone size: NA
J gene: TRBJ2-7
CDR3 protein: CASSRTGQNYEQYF
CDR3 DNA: TGCGCCAGCAGCCGCACGGGACAGAACTACGAGCAGTACTTC

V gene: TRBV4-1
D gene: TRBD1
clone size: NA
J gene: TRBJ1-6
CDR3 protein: CASSQVPDRDYNSPLHF
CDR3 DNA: TGCGCCAGCAGCCAAGTTCCGGACAGGGACTATAATTCACCCCTCCACTTT

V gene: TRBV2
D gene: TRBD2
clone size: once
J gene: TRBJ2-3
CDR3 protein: CASTRGGLAGNTDTQYF
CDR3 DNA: TGTGCCAGCACTCGGGGAGGGCTAGCGGGGAACACAGATACGCAGTATTTT

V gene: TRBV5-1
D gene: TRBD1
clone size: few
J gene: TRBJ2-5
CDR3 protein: CASSFTGGEAETQYF
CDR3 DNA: TGCGCCAGCAGCTTCACAGGGGGCGAGGCGGAGACCCAGTACTTC

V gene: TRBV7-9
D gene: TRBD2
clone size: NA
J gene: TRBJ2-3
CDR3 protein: CASSLGPAGLADTQYF
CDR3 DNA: TGTGCCAGCAGCTTAGGACCCGCGGGACTAGCAGATACGCAGTATTTT

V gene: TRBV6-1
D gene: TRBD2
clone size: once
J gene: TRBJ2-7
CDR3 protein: CASSLSGGASYEQYF
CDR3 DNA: TGTGCCAGCAGTCTGAGCGGGGGGGCCTCGTACGAGCAGTACTTC

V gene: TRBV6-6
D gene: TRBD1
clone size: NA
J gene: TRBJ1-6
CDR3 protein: CASSTDRVDSPLHF
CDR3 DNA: TGTGCCAGCAGCACAGACAGGGTGGATTCACCCCTCCACTTT

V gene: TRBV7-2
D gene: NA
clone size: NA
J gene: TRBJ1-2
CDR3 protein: CASSLVQGIDGYTF
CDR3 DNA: TGTGCCAGCAGCTTAGTCCAGGGGATTGATGGCTACACCTTC

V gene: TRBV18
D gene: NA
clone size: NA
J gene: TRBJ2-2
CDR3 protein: CASSSRQGNTGELFF
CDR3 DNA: TGTGCCAGCTCATCCAGACAAGGGAACACCGGGGAGCTGTTTTTT

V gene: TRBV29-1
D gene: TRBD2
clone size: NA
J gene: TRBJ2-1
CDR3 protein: CSVGAGTSGGANEQFF
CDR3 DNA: TGCAGCGTTGGGGCCGGGACTAGCGGGGGGGCTAATGAGCAGTTCTTC

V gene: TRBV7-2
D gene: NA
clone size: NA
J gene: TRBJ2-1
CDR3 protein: CASSSVGGEQFF
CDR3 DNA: TGTGCCAGCAGCTCCGTTGGTGGCGAGCAGTTCTTC

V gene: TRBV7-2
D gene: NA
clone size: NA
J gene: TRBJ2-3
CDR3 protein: CASSSSRGTQYF
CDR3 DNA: TGTGCCAGCAGCTCCAGCCGGGGGACGCAGTATTTT

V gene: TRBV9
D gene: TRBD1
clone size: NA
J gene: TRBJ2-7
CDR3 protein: CASSVEHEGMDRGRNPTYEQYF
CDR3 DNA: TGTGCCAGCAGCGTAGAACACGAGGGGATGGACAGGGGGCGCAATCCTACCTACGAGCAGTACTTC

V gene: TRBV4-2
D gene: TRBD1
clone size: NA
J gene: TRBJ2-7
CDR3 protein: CASSQDGDRGYEQYF
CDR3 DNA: TGTGCCAGCAGCCAAGACGGGGACAGGGGCTACGAGCAGTACTTC

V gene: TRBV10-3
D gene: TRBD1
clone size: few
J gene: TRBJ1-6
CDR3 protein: CAISESGITGAPLHF
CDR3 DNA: TGTGCCATCAGTGAGTCCGGCATTACAGGGGCACCCCTCCACTTT

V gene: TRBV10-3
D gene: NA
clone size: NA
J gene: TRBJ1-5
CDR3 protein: CAIRETGGDQPQHF
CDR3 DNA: TGTGCCATCAGGGAGACGGGGGGCGATCAGCCCCAGCATTTT

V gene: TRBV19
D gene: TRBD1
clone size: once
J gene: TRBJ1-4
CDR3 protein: CASSRGQGAGKNEKLFF
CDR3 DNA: TGTGCCAGTAGTAGAGGACAGGGGGCCGGCAAAAATGAAAAACTGTTTTTT

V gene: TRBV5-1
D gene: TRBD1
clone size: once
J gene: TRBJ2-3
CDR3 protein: CASSLDRGRDTQYF
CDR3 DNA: TGCGCCAGCAGCCTGGACAGGGGGAGGGATACGCAGTATTTT

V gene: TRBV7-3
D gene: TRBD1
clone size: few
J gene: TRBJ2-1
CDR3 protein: CASSRFGGQGYNEQFF
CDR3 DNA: TGTGCCAGCAGCCGCTTCGGGGGACAGGGATACAATGAGCAGTTCTTC

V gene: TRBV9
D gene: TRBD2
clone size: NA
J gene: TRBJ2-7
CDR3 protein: CASSVETSGYEQYF
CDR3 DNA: TGTGCCAGCAGCGTAGAGACTAGCGGCTACGAGCAGTACTTC

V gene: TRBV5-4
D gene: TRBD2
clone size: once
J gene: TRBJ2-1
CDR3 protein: CASSLAGGGYNEQFF
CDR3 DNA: TGTGCCAGCAGCTTGGCAGGCGGGGGCTACAATGAGCAGTTCTTC

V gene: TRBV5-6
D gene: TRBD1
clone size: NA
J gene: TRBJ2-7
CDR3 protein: CASSSDRARQYF
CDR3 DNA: TGTGCCAGCAGCTCAGACAGGGCGAGGCAGTACTTC

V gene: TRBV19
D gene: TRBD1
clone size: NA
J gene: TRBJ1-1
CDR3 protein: CASSSHPGQENTEAFF
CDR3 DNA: TGTGCCAGTAGTTCTCATCCGGGACAGGAGAACACTGAAGCTTTCTTT

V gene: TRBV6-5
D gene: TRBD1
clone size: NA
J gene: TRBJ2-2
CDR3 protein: CASKAGTANTGELFF
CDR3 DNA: TGTGCCAGCAAAGCCGGGACAGCGAACACCGGGGAGCTGTTTTTT

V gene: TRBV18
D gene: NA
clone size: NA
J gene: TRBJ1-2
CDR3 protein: CASSPEGAAYGYTF
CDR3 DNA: TGTGCCAGCTCACCAGAGGGCGCTGCCTATGGCTACACCTTC

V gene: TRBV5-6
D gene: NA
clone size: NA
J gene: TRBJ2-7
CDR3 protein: CASSLELPYEQYF
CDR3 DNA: TGTGCCAGCAGCTTGGAACTTCCCTACGAGCAGTACTTC

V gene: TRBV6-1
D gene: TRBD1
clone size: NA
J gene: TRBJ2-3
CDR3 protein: CASSEQGGTDTQYF
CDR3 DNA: TGTGCCAGCAGTGAACAGGGGGGCACAGATACGCAGTATTTT

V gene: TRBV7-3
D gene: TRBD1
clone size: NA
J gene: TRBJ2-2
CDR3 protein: CASRDRGNTGELFF
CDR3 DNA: TGTGCCAGCAGGGACAGGGGGAACACCGGGGAGCTGTTTTTT

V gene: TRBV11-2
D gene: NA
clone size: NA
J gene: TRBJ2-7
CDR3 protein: CASSLQGFNEQYF
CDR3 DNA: TGTGCCAGCAGCTTACAGGGATTCAACGAGCAGTACTTC

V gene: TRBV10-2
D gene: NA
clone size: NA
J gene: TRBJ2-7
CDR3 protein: CASSDGAREQYF
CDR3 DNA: TGCGCCAGCAGTGATGGGGCCCGCGAGCAGTACTTC

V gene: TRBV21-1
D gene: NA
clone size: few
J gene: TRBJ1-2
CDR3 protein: CASSKAGTLINYGYTF
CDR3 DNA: TGTGCCAGCAGCAAAGCCGGGACACTAATAAACTATGGCTACACCTTC

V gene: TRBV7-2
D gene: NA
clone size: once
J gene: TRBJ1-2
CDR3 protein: CASSLDYFNYGYTF
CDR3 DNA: TGTGCCAGCAGCTTAGACTACTTTAACTATGGCTACACCTTC

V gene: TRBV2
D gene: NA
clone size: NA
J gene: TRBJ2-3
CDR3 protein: CASLEVESSDTQYF
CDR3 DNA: TGTGCCAGCTTGGAGGTAGAGTCCTCAGATACGCAGTATTTT

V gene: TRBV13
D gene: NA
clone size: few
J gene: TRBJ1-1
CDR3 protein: CASRLDSFMNTEAFF
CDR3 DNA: TGTGCCAGCAGATTGGACAGTTTTATGAACACTGAAGCTTTCTTT

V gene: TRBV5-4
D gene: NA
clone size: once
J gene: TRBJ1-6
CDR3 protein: CASSLDSFRPLHF
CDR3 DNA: TGTGCCAGCAGCTTGGACAGCTTTCGACCCCTCCACTTT

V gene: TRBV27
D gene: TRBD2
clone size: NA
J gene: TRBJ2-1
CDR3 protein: CASTTRGGTYNEQFF
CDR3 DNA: TGTGCCAGCACCACGCGGGGGGGTACCTACAATGAGCAGTTCTTC

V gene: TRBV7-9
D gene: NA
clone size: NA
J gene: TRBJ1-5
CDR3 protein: CASSQTGELNQPQHF
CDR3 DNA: TGTGCCAGCAGCCAGACAGGCGAACTCAATCAGCCCCAGCATTTT

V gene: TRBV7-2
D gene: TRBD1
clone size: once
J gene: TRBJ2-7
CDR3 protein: CASSLDRGQFYEQYF
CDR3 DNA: TGTGCCAGCAGCTTAGATAGGGGGCAGTTCTACGAGCAGTACTTC

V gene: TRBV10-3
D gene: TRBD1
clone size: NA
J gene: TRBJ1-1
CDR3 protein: CAINPGGWGTEAFF
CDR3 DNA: TGTGCCATCAACCCAGGGGGTTGGGGGACTGAAGCTTTCTTT

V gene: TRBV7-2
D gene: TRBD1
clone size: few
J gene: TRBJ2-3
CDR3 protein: CASRKQGAQAADTQYF
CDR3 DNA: TGTGCCAGCAGAAAACAGGGGGCTCAGGCCGCAGATACGCAGTATTTT

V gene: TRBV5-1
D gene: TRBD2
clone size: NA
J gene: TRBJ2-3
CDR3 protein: CASSPASGGTDTQYF
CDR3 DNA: TGCGCCAGCAGCCCCGCTAGCGGGGGCACAGATACGCAGTATTTT

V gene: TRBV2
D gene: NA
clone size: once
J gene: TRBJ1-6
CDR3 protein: CASSEMGDNSPLHF
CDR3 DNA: TGTGCCAGCAGTGAGATGGGAGATAATTCACCCCTCCACTTT

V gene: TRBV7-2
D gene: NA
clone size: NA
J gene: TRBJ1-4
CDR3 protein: CASSLAVGGNEKLFF
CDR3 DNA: TGTGCCAGCAGCTTAGCGGTGGGAGGTAATGAAAAACTGTTTTTT

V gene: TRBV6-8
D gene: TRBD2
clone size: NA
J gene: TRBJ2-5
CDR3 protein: CASIFLAGDFQETQYF
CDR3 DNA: TGTGCCAGCATTTTTCTAGCGGGGGACTTCCAAGAGACCCAGTACTTC

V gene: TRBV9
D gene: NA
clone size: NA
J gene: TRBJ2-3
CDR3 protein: CASSVQGSTDTQYF
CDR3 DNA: TGTGCCAGCAGCGTACAGGGAAGCACAGATACGCAGTATTTT

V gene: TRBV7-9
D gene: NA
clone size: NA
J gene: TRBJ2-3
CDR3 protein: CASSPVGGPTDTQYF
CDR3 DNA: TGTGCCAGCAGTCCAGTCGGGGGGCCCACAGATACGCAGTATTTT